The rows below give T cell receptor beta chains drawn from one sample of a study of early T cells in non-severe SARS-CoV-2 infection. One entry per CDR3 protein, called by TCRdb with MiXCR from the 5' RACE reads. Of about 55,000 distinct CDR3 sequences listed, more than 6.5% are singletons. The specimen was whole blood, collected at baseline. The receptors were gathered from an adult who was a healthcare worker with PCR-confirmed SARS-CoV-2 infection or an uninfected control (not recorded which). The CDR3 runs from the conserved cysteine through the conserved F or W. The D gene is left open where the match is weak. Clone size, where shown, is once, few, many, or a class for clones that have expanded.

.,TRBV12-3/TRBV12-4,TRBJ1-1,.,TGTGCCAGCAGTTTTGGGTCCACTGAAGCTTTCTTT,CASSFGSTEAFF
few,TRBV6-6,TRBJ2-7,.,TGTGCCAGCAGCCGGACCGGGGACGAGCAGTACTTC,CASSRTGDEQYF
.,TRBV20-1,TRBJ1-5,TRBD1,TGCAGTGCTGGGGGGGACAGGGCCCTTTGGAGCAATCAGCCCCAGCATTTT,CSAGGDRALWSNQPQHF
.,TRBV7-2,TRBJ1-3,TRBD1,TGTGCCAGCAGCTTACACGGGACAGGGGGCGATAACACCATATATTTT,CASSLHGTGGDNTIYF
few,TRBV7-9,TRBJ2-1,.,TGTGCCAGCAGCCCCCACGGGGGCAGTTACAATGAGCAGTTCTTC,CASSPHGGSYNEQFF
.,TRBV4-3,TRBJ2-3,TRBD2,TGCGCCAGCAGCCAAGATTCCCCCGGGGGGGATACGCAGTATTTT,CASSQDSPGGDTQYF
few,TRBV4-2,TRBJ1-2,.,TGTGCCAGCAGCCAGGACCAGGGTAACTATGGCTACACCTTC,CASSQDQGNYGYTF
.,TRBV7-3,TRBJ2-5,.,TGTACCAGCAGCTTACAGGGACAAGAGACCCAGTACTTC,CTSSLQGQETQYF
few,TRBV7-9,TRBJ2-2,.,TGTGCCAGCAGCCGCGGACAGTTAGACACCGGGGAGCTGTTTTTT,CASSRGQLDTGELFF
.,TRBV29-1,TRBJ2-5,.,TGCTCCTCGGGGGACTTCATGGAGACCCAGTACTTC,CSSGDFMETQYF
.,TRBV20-1,TRBJ2-7,TRBD1,TGCAGTGCTTGGGGACAGCGTTCTTCCTACGAGCAGTACTTC,CSAWGQRSSYEQYF
.,TRBV6-4,TRBJ1-6,.,TGTGCCAGCAGTGACTCCCCCTACGGACCCCTCCACTTT,CASSDSPYGPLHF
many,TRBV10-3,TRBJ2-1,TRBD2,TGTGCCACCGATCCGGGACTAGCGGGGGAACAAGTTTCCAATGAGCAGTTCTTC,CATDPGLAGEQVSNEQFF
many,TRBV3-1,TRBJ1-6,.,TGTGCCAGCAGCCAGGAGTGGGGCAATTCACCCCTCCACTTT,CASSQEWGNSPLHF
few,TRBV2,TRBJ2-5,TRBD2,TGTGCCAGCAGTGAATGGGGACTAGCGGGGGCCGGCCCAGGGACCCAGTACTTC,CASSEWGLAGAGPGTQYF
many,TRBV20-1,TRBJ2-7,.,TGCAGTGCTAGAGCTGGCAGCTACCCCTACGAGCAGTACTTC,CSARAGSYPYEQYF
few,TRBV5-1,TRBJ1-4,.,TGCGCCAGCAGCTTGAAACCAGGGTTTGAAAAACTGTTTTTT,CASSLKPGFEKLFF
many,TRBV4-3,TRBJ2-7,.,TGCGCCAGCAGCCAAGGACCGGGCGGCTACGAGCAGTACTTC,CASSQGPGGYEQYF
.,TRBV2,TRBJ2-7,TRBD1,TGTGCCAGCAGTTTTCAGGGACAGACCTACGAGCAGTACTTC,CASSFQGQTYEQYF
.,TRBV7-9,TRBJ1-1,.,TGTGCCAGCAGCTTAGGGGTCCGGTCTGAAGCTTTCTTT,CASSLGVRSEAFF
few,TRBV3-1,TRBJ2-7,TRBD1,TGTGCCAGCAGCCAAGTGGGACAGACGTCCTACGAGCAGTACTTC,CASSQVGQTSYEQYF
many,TRBV20-1,TRBJ2-3,.,TGCAGTGCGGGACCCTACCAGGAGCCAGATACGCAGTATTTT,CSAGPYQEPDTQYF
many,TRBV12-3/TRBV12-4,TRBJ1-2,TRBD1,TGTGCCAGCAGTCCTCCCCCCCAGGGGGCATATGGCTACACCTTC,CASSPPPQGAYGYTF
.,TRBV10-3,TRBJ1-1,.,TGTGCCATCAGTGATCTCAAGAGGGGGTCGAACACTGAAGCTTTCTTT,CAISDLKRGSNTEAFF
few,TRBV12-5,TRBJ1-4,.,TGTGCTAGTGGTCTTGACCAAACAGTGCTTAGTGAAAAACTGTTTTTT,CASGLDQTVLSEKLFF
.,TRBV28,TRBJ2-1,TRBD1,TGTGCCAGCAGTCGCAGGCGTGGGACAGGGGTTTCCTACAATGAGCAGTTCTTC,CASSRRRGTGVSYNEQFF
many,TRBV19,TRBJ2-7,.,TGTGCCAGTAGTTCCTACAGGCAAATAAACTCCTACGAGCAGTACTTC,CASSSYRQINSYEQYF
many,TRBV7-3,TRBJ1-5,.,TGTGCCAGCAGCTTGGACAGCGATCAGCCCCAGCATTTT,CASSLDSDQPQHF
.,TRBV6-5,TRBJ1-1,TRBD1,TGTGCCAGCAGCCCGCAGGGGGGCACTGAAGCTTTCTTT,CASSPQGGTEAFF
.,TRBV12-3/TRBV12-4,TRBJ1-1,.,TGTGCCAGCAGTTTTGGTCCACCAGAGGTCACTGAAGCTTTCTTT,CASSFGPPEVTEAFF
few,TRBV7-8,TRBJ2-2,TRBD1,TGTGCCAGCAGCTCGGACAGGGTATTGAACACCGGGGAGCTGTTTTTT,CASSSDRVLNTGELFF
many,TRBV20-1,TRBJ2-5,.,TGCAGTGCTAGAGTCACCGGGCAAGAGACCCAGTACTTC,CSARVTGQETQYF
.,TRBV6-5,TRBJ2-7,.,TGTGCCAGCGCATTACTAACGTTTGCCTACGAGCAGTACTTC,CASALLTFAYEQYF
many,TRBV19,TRBJ1-2,.,TGTGCCAGTAGTATATCCTCCTATGGCTACACCTTC,CASSISSYGYTF
.,TRBV18,TRBJ1-1,.,TGTGCCAGCTCACCATGGGTGGACACTGAAGCTTTCTTT,CASSPWVDTEAFF
.,TRBV20-1,TRBJ2-3,TRBD1,TGCAGTGCTAGCCGCTGGGACAGGTCCACAGATACGCAGTATTTT,CSASRWDRSTDTQYF
few,TRBV28,TRBJ1-2,.,TGTGCCAGCAGTGATGGACAGTCGTATGGCTACACCTTC,CASSDGQSYGYTF
few,TRBV7-2,TRBJ1-1,.,TGTGCCAGCAGCCCTATGGGAGGGAACACTGAAGCTTTCTTT,CASSPMGGNTEAFF
many,TRBV20-1,TRBJ2-1,.,TGCAGTGCACAGGGAAGAAATGAGCAGTTCTTC,CSAQGRNEQFF
many,TRBV5-1,TRBJ2-7,.,TGCGCCAGCAGCTTGCTTCCCGATTACGAGCAGTACTTC,CASSLLPDYEQYF
many,TRBV18,TRBJ2-5,TRBD1,TGTGCCAGCTCACCGATCACTATAACCACGGGACAGGGGGAGACCCAGTACTTC,CASSPITITTGQGETQYF
.,TRBV4-1,TRBJ1-4,TRBD1,TGCGCCAGCAGCCAAGGTCCTCGGGACAGACTCGCAACTAATGAAAAACTGTTTTTT,CASSQGPRDRLATNEKLFF